This T cell receptor beta chain was documented in a study of control samples from healthy donors and cancer patients. Germline CDR1 reads SGHRS; CDR2 reads YFSETQ. The CDR3 covers 19 residues. Between the trimmed V and J ends, which lost 1 base and 2 bases, there was a span of 23 bases. Sequenced by immunoSEQ multiplex PCR; TCRdb stores in-frame clones only, minus some. The sample includes roughly 100,000 clones, around 88% of them seen just once. Sequenced input: blood. The receptor comes from a man under 40 in good health. The chain is built from TRBV5-1 and TRBJ2-3; unclear D gene. CDR3 in amino acids: CASSLWGFKDRKNTDTQYF. In DNA, the CDR3 is TGCGCCAGCAGCTTGTGGGGATTCAAGGACCGAAAAAACACAGATACGCAGTATTTT.